This TCR beta chain was retrieved from a study of human T cells and chemical hapten exposure. Notes on this clonotype: Antigen: not known.

Extraction yielded total RNA from whole blood (unfractionated). The library put unique molecular identifiers onto individual cDNA molecules. In the original analysis: TCR counts had a median of 95,638 per sample and spanned roughly 23,224 to 700,000. TCRdb itself ran the reads through MiXCR, one entry per CDR3 protein. Clone size and V and J calls follow TCRdb, not the original study. The sample has around 120,000 distinct CDR3 sequences; 6.5% to 10% are singletons. Regarding the study as a whole: TCRs exceeding a frequency of 1 in 1000 stayed unchanged under DPC sensitization.

Germline V gene data show CDR1 as MDHEN and CDR2 as SYDVKM. V gave up 4 bases and J gave up 7 bases; unmatched junction bases: 9. The CDR3 contains 15 residues. This clonotype originated in a human donor in good health. Some clones in this sample may be carry-over from other donors' samples. The chain uses TRBV28 and TRBJ2-1, with 8 bases identical to TRBD2. The sequenced sample was whole blood. This CDR3 is CASSSQRSGSNEQFF. The CDR3 DNA sequence: TGTGCCAGCAGTTCCCAGAGGAGCGGGAGTAATGAGCAGTTCTTC.